Shown below are 32 T cell receptor beta chains from a single sample sequenced in a study of blood T cell repertoires in COVID-19. The assay was immunoSEQ multiplex PCR, and TCRdb's table has in-frame clones only and misses some. The sample includes 75,000 to 95,000 clones, around four fifths of them seen just once. The specimen was peripheral blood. The receptors come from a man older than 75 with active or convalescent COVID-19.

The V call is TRBV27, the J call TRBJ1-2; D is uncertain. The CDR3 has 16 residues. V lost 0 bases, J lost 0 bases, and 11 bases lay in between. From germline, CDR1 is MNHEY and CDR2 SMNVEV (reference sequence). The CDR3 sequence is CASSLSWAVANYGYTF. CDR3 nucleotides: TGTGCCAGCAGTTTATCTTGGGCAGTAGCTAACTATGGCTACACCTTC.

The rearrangement joins TRBV9 to TRBJ2-1; 8 nucleotides agree with TRBD2. The CDR3 totals 15 residues. Germline V gene sequence: CDR1 SGDLS, CDR2 YYNGEE. With 0 bases clipped from V and 9 bases from J, the junction kept 8 bases outside the gene matches. The CDR3 is CASSVVPGGPGEQFF. The CDR3 bases are TGTGCCAGCAGCGTAGTGCCGGGAGGGCCGGGTGAGCAGTTCTTC. The complete variable domain, with remaining parts taken from reference TRBV9 and TRBJ2-1, reads DSGVTQTPKHLITATGQRVTLRCSPRSGDLSVYWYQQSLDQGLQFLIQYYNGEERAKGNILERFSAQQFPDLHSELNLSSLELGDSALYFCASSVVPGGPGEQFFGPGTRLTVL.

This clone appeared once. The chain joins TRBV11-2 to TRBJ2-1, with 7 bases fitting TRBD2. The trim removed 4 bases at V and 5 bases at J, leaving 8 bases unmatched. CDR3 length equals 15 residues. Germline V gene data show CDR1 as SGHAT and CDR2 as FQNNGV. The CDR3 bases are TGTGCCAGCAGCTCGTCCGGGACTAACAACAATGAGCAGTTCTTC. This codes for CASSSSGTNNNEQFF.

This clone appeared a few times. The CDR3 here is CASSLREYPGQNNEKLFF. In DNA, the CDR3 is TGTGCCAGCAGCTTGCGGGAGTATCCGGGACAGAATAATGAAAAACTGTTTTTT. V usage is TRBV5-5 and J usage is TRBJ1-4; 7 nucleotides align to TRBD1. V shed 1 base, J shed 4 bases, and the junction held 13 bases outside the gene matches. In germline, CDR1 is SGHKS, CDR2 YYEKEE (reference sequence). This CDR3 comprises 18 residues.

The rearrangement joins TRBV11-3 to TRBJ2-5; 12 nucleotides match TRBD2. The trim removed 2 bases at V and 3 bases at J, leaving 10 bases unmatched. The CDR3 length is 18 residues. CDR1 is SGHNT and CDR2 is YENEEA in the germline V gene. The CDR3 loop reads CASSLPPQTSGRKETQYF. In DNA form, the CDR3 reads TGTGCCAGCAGCTTACCCCCCCAGACTAGCGGGAGAAAAGAGACCCAGTACTTC.

This chain joins TRBV7-8 and TRBJ2-5; the match to TRBD2 covers 10 bases. This CDR3 is 15 amino acids long. Unmatched junction bases numbered 7, after V lost 4 bases and J lost 5 bases. CDR1 and CDR2 from the germline V gene are SGHVS and FQNEAQ. The CDR3 DNA sequence: TGTGCCAGCAGCTCGAGCGGGGGGGCATGGGAGACCCAGTACTTC. Its protein product is CASSSSGGAWETQYF.

This clone was recorded once. V gene TRBV10-3 combines with J gene TRBJ2-5; 8 bases fit TRBD1. J was trimmed by 2 bases and V by 11 bases; bases with no gene match: 7. This CDR3 is 13 amino acids long. CDR1 ENHRY and CDR2 SYGVKD come from the germline V gene. The CDR3 DNA follows: TGTGCCGCCTCGACAGGGGATCAAGAGACCCAGTACTTC. Translated: CAASTGDQETQYF.

This clone was detected only once. The rearrangement joins TRBV14 to TRBJ2-3, with D possibly TRBD2 on 6 matching bases. Germline loops: CDR1 SGHDN, CDR2 FVKESK. This CDR3 contains 16 residues. Trimming took 4 bases from V and 1 from J, leaving 15 bases between them. The CDR3 loop reads CASSPPRGGRTDTQYF. The CDR3 region has the DNA TGTGCCAGCAGCCCCCCAAGGGGAGGACGCACAGATACGCAGTATTTT.

The chain joins TRBV2 to TRBJ2-3; possibly TRBD1 for D (6 bases). Germline assignment: CDR1 SNHLY and CDR2 FYNNEI. The CDR3 extends over 15 amino acids. V gave up 8 bases and J gave up 5 bases, with 20 bases separating them. The DNA of the CDR3 is TGTGCCAGCCTGGGGGCCTCGGGGACGATAGATACGCAGTATTTT. This sequence encodes CASLGASGTIDTQYF.

This clone was counted a single time. Other DNA sequences in this sample translate to the same CDR3. This chain connects TRBV2 to TRBJ2-3; 11 positions agree with TRBD1. Losses at the gene ends were 6 bases for V and 5 bases for J; bases not matched to a gene: 7. The CDR3 is 15 residues long. Germline assignment: CDR1 SNHLY and CDR2 FYNNEI. CDR3 sequence (DNA): TGTGCCAGCAGCCAGGACAGGGGGCATGGAGATACGCAGTATTTT. As protein: CASSQDRGHGDTQYF.

The gene calls are TRBV6-5 and TRBJ1-5; D ambiguous. The CDR3 runs 12 residues. Germline values: CDR1 MNHEY, CDR2 SVGAGI. Trimming left V 5 bases short and J 7 bases short, with 9 bases between. The CDR3 region is CASSTLPQPQHF. The CDR3 coding sequence is TGTGCCAGCAGTACCCTACCCCAGCCCCAGCATTTT.

This clone was picked up one time. V gene TRBV25-1 combines with J gene TRBJ1-1; no clear D. The CDR3 extends over 17 amino acids. Trimming took off 1 base at V and 2 bases at J, with 17 bases between the two ends. Looked up from germline, CDR1 is MGHDK and CDR2 is SYGVNS. The CDR3 reads CASSEWGVRGANTEAFF. In DNA form, the CDR3 reads TGTGCCAGCAGTGAATGGGGAGTCAGAGGAGCAAACACTGAAGCTTTCTTT.

V gene TRBV28 combines with J gene TRBJ2-1, with 11 bases aligning to TRBD2. Germline trimming cut 1 base from V and 12 bases from J; bases unmatched to any gene: 8. The CDR3 loop spans 15 amino acids. Germline V lookup: CDR1 MDHEN, CDR2 SYDVKM. This CDR3 reads CASSLSASGGPVQFF. The CDR3 DNA reads TGTGCCAGCAGTTTATCGGCTAGCGGGGGGCCGGTGCAGTTCTTC.

The rearrangement links TRBV4-1 to TRBJ2-5; 9 bases map to TRBD1. V trimming: 0 bases; J trimming: 6 bases; junction bases outside the gene matches: 8. CDR1 MGHRA and CDR2 YSYEKL come from the germline V gene. The CDR3 loop spans 16 amino acids. The CDR3 DNA follows: TGCGCCAGCAGCCAAGATTTCGAGACAGGGGGAAAGACCCAGTACTTC. It yields the protein CASSQDFETGGKTQYF.

The CDR3 loop reads CASSHPGGGGALGTDTQYF. In nucleotides, the CDR3 is TGTGCCAGCAGCCACCCAGGTGGCGGGGGGGCGTTGGGCACAGATACGCAGTATTTT. The chain couples TRBV7-2 to TRBJ2-3, with TRBD2 identical over 9 bases. Trimming took 5 bases from V and 1 from J; bases not matched to a gene: 16. The CDR3 extends over 19 amino acids. Per germline, CDR1 SGHTA and CDR2 FQGNSA.

This clone was counted a few times. The V gene is TRBV2, the J gene TRBJ1-6; D is undetermined. This CDR3 is 12 amino acids long. V was trimmed by 8 bases and J by 8 bases, leaving 10 bases between them. CDR1 is SNHLY and CDR2 is FYNNEI in the germline V gene. CDR3 protein: CASSETYSPLHF. CDR3 bases: TGTGCCAGCTCAGAGACTTATTCACCCCTCCACTTT.

J is TRBJ2-1 and V is TRBV7-3; D may be TRBD2 (5 bases). The CDR3 has 14 residues. Trimming stripped 5 bases from V and 6 bases from J, with 14 bases between. Germline CDR1 and CDR2: SGHTA and FQGTGA. This chain's CDR3 is CASSPYQRANEQFF. The CDR3 bases are TGTGCCAGCAGCCCATACCAGAGGGCCAATGAGCAGTTCTTC.

This CDR3 reads CASSPGHLNTEAFF. The CDR3 DNA sequence: TGTGCCAGCAGTCCGGGACATTTGAACACTGAAGCTTTCTTT. The rearrangement uses TRBV6-5 and TRBJ1-1; tentative D call: TRBD1 (6 bases). The germline V and J ends were trimmed by 5 bases and 0 bases, with 10 bases remaining between them. The CDR3 is 14 amino acids. Germline V lookup: CDR1 MNHEY, CDR2 SVGAGI.

The V and J genes are TRBV19 and TRBJ2-1; TRBD1 might be the D (6 bases). From germline, CDR1 is LNHDA and CDR2 SQIVND (reference sequence). V was shortened by 6 bases and J by 4 bases, with 13 bases between the two germline ends. This CDR3 has 14 amino acids. CDR3 in amino acids: CASRGHVDYNEQFF. The CDR3 DNA reads as TGTGCCAGTAGGGGACACGTTGATTACAATGAGCAGTTCTTC.

This clone turned up a few times. The chain couples TRBV4-2 to TRBJ2-6, with 7 bases matching TRBD2. The CDR3 is 20 amino acids. J was trimmed by 1 base and V by 1 base; bases with no gene match: 13. Germline-derived CDR1 and CDR2 are LGHNA and YNFKEQ. CDR3 amino acids: CASSQVTASGISSGANVLTF. The CDR3, as DNA: TGTGCCAGCAGCCAAGTCACTGCCAGCGGGATTTCTTCTGGGGCCAACGTCCTGACTTTC.

This chain uses TRBV6-5 with TRBJ2-7; 7 bases map to TRBD1. The CDR3 totals 13 residues. The germline V gene encodes CDR1 MNHEY and CDR2 SVGAGI. V lost 5 bases and J lost 5; bases outside the gene matches: 6. The CDR3 DNA sequence: TGTGCCAGCAGTATGACAGGGTTAAACGAGCAGTACGTC. Residues: CASSMTGLNEQYV.

The chain employs TRBV18 and TRBJ1-1, with TRBD1 as a possible D gene (6 bases). There are 17 residues in the CDR3. Germline loops: CDR1 KGHSH, CDR2 LQKENI. Trimming left V 3 bases short and J 4 bases short, with 21 bases between. CDR3 loop: CASSPPTGSARGTEAFF. The CDR3 coding sequence is TGTGCCAGCTCACCGCCGACAGGATCAGCAAGGGGCACTGAAGCTTTCTTT.

The gene calls are TRBV4-1 and TRBJ1-4, with D possibly matching TRBD1 (5 bases). The germline V gene has CDR1 MGHRA and CDR2 YSYEKL. V lost 6 bases, J lost 4 bases, and 15 bases lay in between. This CDR3 spans 15 amino acids. The CDR3 spells CASSGDGAFNEKLFF. In DNA, the CDR3 is TGCGCCAGCAGTGGGGATGGGGCATTTAATGAAAAACTGTTTTTT.

This chain uses TRBV2 with TRBJ1-6, with 8 bases that match TRBD1. Unmatched junction bases numbered 8, after V lost 9 bases and J lost 7 bases. This CDR3 has 14 amino acids. Germline loops: CDR1 SNHLY, CDR2 FYNNEI. The CDR3 DNA follows: TGTGCCAGAAGCGACAGGGGACAGAATTCACCCCTCCACTTT. It codes for CARSDRGQNSPLHF.

The gene calls are TRBV6-5 and TRBJ1-5, with a weak D call TRBD1 (6 bases). The CDR3 loop spans 15 amino acids. The germline V and J ends were trimmed by 8 bases and 0 bases, with 14 bases remaining between them. Per germline, CDR1 MNHEY and CDR2 SVGAGI. DNA of the CDR3: TGTGCCAGCGGTAAGCAGGGGAATAGCAATCAGCCCCAGCATTTT. Translating it yields CASGKQGNSNQPQHF.

This chain joins TRBV6-5 and TRBJ2-5, with 7 bases aligning to TRBD1. Trimming took 5 bases from V and 5 from J; bases not matched to a gene: 11. Germline V lookup: CDR1 MNHEY, CDR2 SVGAGI. CDR3 size: 15 residues. The CDR3 is CASSRQTGVWETQYF. The DNA for the CDR3 is TGTGCCAGCAGTAGACAAACAGGGGTCTGGGAGACCCAGTACTTC.

V gene TRBV5-4 combines with J gene TRBJ2-5, with 9 bases identical to TRBD1. Germline CDR1 SGHNT, CDR2 YYREEE (reference sequence). V shed 5 bases and J 3 bases; nucleotides not matched to a gene: 2. CDR3 length: 13 amino acids. CDR3 sequence reads: CASSWDREETQYF. The CDR3, as DNA: TGTGCCAGCAGTTGGGACAGGGAAGAGACCCAGTACTTC.

The rearrangement uses TRBV7-9 and TRBJ2-2; TRBD1 matches 8 bases. The CDR3 loop spans 15 amino acids. In germline, CDR1 is SEHNR, CDR2 FQNEAQ (reference sequence). V lost 5 bases and J lost 4; bases outside the gene matches: 6. The CDR3 nucleotides read TGTGCCAGCAGCGCAGGGGGCCTAGGCACCGGGGAGCTGTTTTTT. Translated, it gives CASSAGGLGTGELFF.

This clone occurred once. The V call is TRBV10-3, the J call TRBJ2-7, with 12 bases lining up with TRBD1. This CDR3 is built from 14 residues. Germline assignment: CDR1 ENHRY and CDR2 SYGVKD. Unmatched junction bases numbered 5, after V lost 6 bases and J lost 5 bases. CDR3 sequence (DNA): TGTGCCATCAGGCCGGGACAGGGGGCGGACGAGCAGTACGTC. Encoded protein: CAIRPGQGADEQYV.

V gene TRBV2 combines with J gene TRBJ1-4; 7 bases are shared with TRBD1. Trimming removed 6 bases from V and 8 bases from J; junction bases left unmatched: 6. The CDR3 extends over 13 amino acids. CDR1 is SNHLY and CDR2 is FYNNEI in the germline V gene. This CDR3 reads CASSRDREEKLFF. The CDR3, as DNA: TGTGCCAGCAGCCGAGACAGGGAGGAAAAACTGTTTTTT. The complete variable domain, with remaining parts taken from reference TRBV2 and TRBJ1-4, reads EPEVTQTPSHQVTQMGQEVILRCVPISNHLYFYWYRQILGQKVEFLVSFYNNEISEKSEIFDDQFSVERPDGSNFTLKIRSTKLEDSAMYFCASSRDREEKLFFGSGTQLSVL.

This chain links TRBV4-2 with TRBJ1-2; TRBD1 is a possible D gene (5 bases). V lost 3 bases to trimming and J lost 3 bases, with 14 bases between them. Germline values: CDR1 LGHNA, CDR2 YNFKEQ. The CDR3 contains 15 residues. In DNA, the CDR3 is TGTGCCAGCAGCCACCCACTCGGGGGGGACTATGGCTACACCTTC. It translates to CASSHPLGGDYGYTF.

The CDR3 region has the DNA TGTGCCAGCAGCTTAGGGGGGGGCACGTTCGGTGGGCAGTATTTT. Protein sequence: CASSLGGGTFGGQYF. The V gene is TRBV11-2, the J gene TRBJ2-3, with a possible D match to TRBD2 (7 bases). The length of the CDR3 is 15 residues. V lost 1 base, J lost 11 bases, and 19 bases lay in between. Germline V gene lookup returns CDR1 SGHAT and CDR2 FQNNGV.